A single sample is the source of the 21 T cell receptor beta chains below, sequenced in a study of blood T cell repertoires in COVID-19. The method was immunoSEQ multiplex PCR; TCRdb's version includes in-frame clones alone and lacks a portion of them. Of roughly 380,000 clones in the sample, 89% were seen once. The source material was peripheral blood. These receptor sequences come from a woman aged 40-49 years with COVID-19, enrolled during active disease.

J is TRBJ2-7 and V is TRBV3-1 (or the pseudogene TRBV3-2); TRBD1 aligns across 7 bases. The CDR3 sequence is 13 residues long. The germline CDR1 and CDR2 sequences are LGHDT and YNNKEL (reference sequence). The V and J ends lost 6 bases and 2 bases, in that order; junction bases with no gene match: 4. CDR3: CASRLGQAYEQYF. The CDR3 region has the DNA TGTGCCAGCAGGCTAGGACAGGCCTACGAGCAGTACTTC.

The chain recombines TRBV12-5 with TRBJ2-7; 9 nucleotides agree with TRBD2. CDR1 and CDR2 from the germline V gene are LGHNT and FRNRAP. Trimming cost V 1 base and J 6 bases; bases outside gene matches: 7. There are 15 residues in the CDR3. CDR3 coding DNA: TGTGCTAGTGGTTTGGAAAGCGGGAGGTCCGCCGAGCAGTACTTC. Amino acid sequence: CASGLESGRSAEQYF.

Of note for this clone: This sample also contains other DNA sequences that code for the same CDR3. The chain joins TRBV9 to TRBJ1-1; D unresolved. Trimming cost V 0 bases and J 7 bases, with 7 bases left between them. Germline V lookup: CDR1 SGDLS, CDR2 YYNGEE. This CDR3 has 12 residues. The CDR3 region is CASSVGVGEAFF. In DNA form, the CDR3 reads TGTGCCAGCAGCGTAGGTGTCGGTGAAGCTTTCTTT.

The CDR3 DNA reads as TGTGCCAGCAGTTTAAAGGCGGCTAGCGGGATAGATACGCAGTATTTT. As protein: CASSLKAASGIDTQYF. This chain joins TRBV27 and TRBJ2-3, with 9 positions matching TRBD2. The CDR3 totals 16 residues. CDR1 MNHEY and CDR2 SMNVEV come from the germline V gene (reference sequence). The trim removed 2 bases at V and 5 bases at J, leaving 8 bases unmatched.

The rearrangement joins TRBV24-1 to TRBJ1-1, with a tentative D call TRBD1 (6 bases). This CDR3 spans 16 amino acids. V gave up 5 bases and J gave up 4 bases, with 19 bases separating them. Germline CDR1 and CDR2: KGHDR and SFDVKD. The CDR3 here is CATSGGGGRVGTEAFF. The CDR3 bases are TGTGCCACCAGTGGTGGGGGGGGCAGGGTTGGCACTGAAGCTTTCTTT.

J is TRBJ2-1 and V is TRBV11-3, with D perhaps matching TRBD2 (6 bases). Germline CDR1 is SGHNT and CDR2 is YENEEA. CDR3 length: 12 residues. V was clipped by 1 base and J by 9 bases, with 7 bases between them. In nucleotides, the CDR3 is TGTGCCAGCAGCTTAGTCGGGGGTGAGCAGTTCTTC. Its protein product is CASSLVGGEQFF.

The rearrangement joins TRBV27 to TRBJ2-5; 8 bases map to TRBD1. Trimming cost V 6 bases and J 1 base; bases outside gene matches: 7. The germline V gene encodes CDR1 MNHEY and CDR2 SMNVEV (reference sequence). The CDR3 totals 15 residues. This CDR3 reads CASRPVQGVQETQYF. For the CDR3, the DNA is TGTGCCAGCAGGCCCGTACAGGGGGTCCAAGAGACCCAGTACTTC.

The table lists this clone with a few counts. This chain links TRBV18 with TRBJ2-7; possible D gene TRBD1, 5 bases. CDR1 and CDR2 (germline): KGHSH, LQKENI. Trimming cost V 3 bases and J 1 base, with 16 bases left between them. This CDR3 region has 16 residues. CDR3 amino acids: CASSPLDSQISYEQYF. The CDR3 DNA reads TGTGCCAGCTCACCTTTAGACAGCCAAATTTCCTACGAGCAGTACTTC.

This chain joins TRBV28 and TRBJ2-7; the D is unclear. V was cut by 5 bases and J by 2 bases, with 7 bases left in between. The CDR3 runs to 12 residues. CDR1 and CDR2 (germline): MDHEN, SYDVKM. CDR3 sequence (DNA): TGTGCCAGCAGTCTGGGCGCCTACGAGCAGTACTTC. Protein: CASSLGAYEQYF.

The DNA for the CDR3 is TGTGCCAGCAGCTTGCAGGGGCCTGGCTACACCTTC. The encoded protein is CASSLQGPGYTF. The J gene is TRBJ1-2, the V gene TRBV13; D may be TRBD1 (6 bases). Trimming cost V 3 bases and J 7 bases, with 9 bases left between them. This CDR3 comprises 12 residues. Per germline, CDR1 PRHDT and CDR2 FYEKMQ (reference sequence). The full variable domain, with the rest looked up from reference TRBV13 and TRBJ1-2, is AAGVIQSPRHLIKEKRETATLKCYPIPRHDTVYWYQQGPGQDPQFLISFYEKMQSDKGSIPDRFSAQQFSDYHSELNMSSLELGDSALYFCASSLQGPGYTFGSGTRLTVV.

On this clone: At the DNA level, this CDR3 is encoded by other sequences in the same sample as well. The chain links TRBV3-1 (or the pseudogene TRBV3-2) to TRBJ1-2, with TRBD1 matching 8 bases. The V and J ends lost 2 bases and 4 bases, in that order; junction bases with no gene match: 0. This CDR3 comprises 13 residues. CDR1 and CDR2 (germline): LGHDT, YNNKEL (reference sequence). The CDR3 loop is CASSQQGAYGYTF. The DNA for the CDR3 is TGTGCCAGCAGCCAACAGGGGGCCTATGGCTACACCTTC.

This clone has just one count. This chain uses TRBV2 with TRBJ1-5; D gene ambiguous. The germline V gene encodes CDR1 SNHLY and CDR2 FYNNEI. The CDR3 is 13 amino acids. Trimming removed 7 bases at V and 7 bases at J, with 14 bases between. The CDR3 loop is CASTQTDSQPQHF. The DNA for the CDR3 is TGTGCCAGCACGCAAACCGACTCCCAGCCCCAGCATTTT.

On this clone itself: Other DNA sequences in this sample translate to the same CDR3. The chain recombines TRBV12-3 or TRBV12-4 with TRBJ2-6; the D is unclear. The CDR3 has 13 amino acids. V lost 6 bases and J lost 0, with 3 bases in between. The CDR3 DNA reads TGTGCCAGCAGCCTCTCTGGGGCCAACGTCCTGACTTTC. This gives the protein CASSLSGANVLTF.

The genes are TRBV9 and TRBJ1-6; 7 nucleotides agree with TRBD1. J was trimmed by 9 bases and V by 4 bases; bases with no gene match: 7. The germline V gene has CDR1 SGDLS and CDR2 YYNGEE. The CDR3 is 14 residues long. CDR3 DNA sequence: TGTGCCAGCAGCTTGACAGGGTCGGGTTCACCCCTCCACTTT. It translates to CASSLTGSGSPLHF.

The chain links TRBV7-8 to TRBJ1-5; 7 nucleotides align to TRBD1. V was clipped by 5 bases and J by 7 bases; unmatched bases: 14. CDR1 is SGHVS and CDR2 is FQNEAQ in the germline V gene. There are 16 residues in the CDR3. CDR3 nucleotides: TGTGCCAGCAGCCCCCGGGACAGATCGACCGGGCAGCCCCAGCATTTT. Protein product: CASSPRDRSTGQPQHF.

The rearrangement joins TRBV28 to TRBJ2-7; D is ambiguous. The V gene's germline CDR1 is MDHEN and CDR2 SYDVKM. Trimming removed 6 bases from V and 6 bases from J, with 27 bases in between. The CDR3 is made up of 17 amino acids. CDR3 amino acids: CASSLTTDVLGKSEQYF. The CDR3 DNA follows: TGTGCCAGCAGCCTTACTACCGACGTCCTTGGAAAGTCCGAGCAGTACTTC.

The chain uses TRBV9 and TRBJ2-7; 9 positions match TRBD2. V shed 0 bases and J 5 bases; nucleotides not matched to a gene: 6. CDR1 and CDR2 (germline): SGDLS, YYNGEE. This CDR3 contains 15 residues. The CDR3: CASSVGGGAINEQYF. The CDR3 region has the DNA TGTGCCAGCAGCGTAGGCGGGGGGGCCATCAACGAGCAGTACTTC.

This chain connects TRBV19 to TRBJ1-2; 9 bases are a match to TRBD1. V gave up 4 bases and J gave up 7 bases; unmatched junction bases: 4. The CDR3 sequence is 13 residues long. Germline CDR1 LNHDA, CDR2 SQIVND (reference sequence). For the CDR3, the DNA is TGTGCCAGTAGTACTGGGACAGGGCCTGGCTACACCTTC. Protein product: CASSTGTGPGYTF.

On this clone itself: The junction differs from germline at one of its ends, possibly a read error. The CDR3 loop is CASSQERGQAVGF. DNA of the CDR3: TGCGCCAGCAGCCAAGAGCGGGGACAGGCGGTGGGATTC. The V gene is TRBV4-3, the J gene TRBJ2-4; 8 bases are a match to TRBD1. The V gene's germline CDR1 is LGHNA and CDR2 YSLEER. CDR3 length equals 13 residues.

The rearrangement joins TRBV5-1 to TRBJ1-2; D possibly corresponds to TRBD1 (5 bases). The germline CDR1 and CDR2 sequences are SGHRS and YFSETQ. V gave up 7 bases and J gave up 2 bases, with 27 bases separating them. The CDR3 is made up of 18 amino acids. The CDR3 DNA follows: TGCGCCAGCGGGCCAGGGACTACGCCAAGTTTGGGGAACTATGGCTACACCTTC. Its protein product is CASGPGTTPSLGNYGYTF.

V usage is TRBV3-1 (or the pseudogene TRBV3-2) and J usage is TRBJ1-6; D call uncertain. The CDR3 has 14 residues. Deletions cut 4 bases from V and 9 bases from J, with 13 bases between. Looked up from germline, CDR1 is LGHDT and CDR2 is YNNKEL (reference sequence). The CDR3: CASSPFEGSSPLHF. As DNA, the CDR3 is TGTGCCAGCAGCCCCTTCGAGGGAAGTTCACCCCTCCACTTT.